The entry that follows covers one TCR beta chain sequence. Germline V gives CDR1 SGDLS, CDR2 YYNGEE. CDR3 size: 16 residues. J lost 6 bases, V lost 3 bases, and 10 bases had no gene match. The entry originates in a study of cytomegalovirus exposure and HLA in healthy donors. The wider study: Of several hundred genotyped donors, roughly 81% clustered with self-reported Caucasian donors.

Primers: 60 Vbeta forward and 13 Jbeta reverse. Generated by immunoSEQ multiplex PCR, the TCRdb table keeps only in-frame clones and is missing some. The repertoire holds 84,000 or so clones, with around 85% as singletons. Sequencing was performed on PBMCs. The chain employs TRBV9 and TRBJ2-3, with 10 bases lining up with TRBD2. This clonotype originated in a man aged 25-45 years in good health and CMV-seronegative. The CDR3 DNA reads TGTGCCAGCAGCGACGGACTAGCGGAGGGTTCGGATACGCAGTATTTT. Its protein is CASSDGLAEGSDTQYF.